The 2 T cell receptor beta chains below all came from one sample that was sequenced in a study of Ad26.COV2.S vaccination and SARS-CoV-2 variants. The data were produced by immunoSEQ multiplex PCR, yet TCRdb's version contains in-frame clones alone and is incomplete. The data hold roughly 680,000 clones, with more than 70% observed a single time. As to treatment: some 19 received Ad26.COV2.S at low or high dose, single or two shots; roughly 5 received placebo; per-sample allocation not given. Collection of samples fell on day 63 after the first vaccine or placebo injection. The sample was peripheral blood, taken in a trial of Ad26.COV2.S vaccine versus placebo. All receptors derive from a person aged 18-60 years who received the Ad26.COV2.S COVID-19 vaccine or a placebo.

V and J are TRBV6-6 and TRBJ2-1, with 8 nucleotides matching TRBD2. This CDR3 spans 16 amino acids. V trimming: 4 bases; J trimming: 7 bases; junction bases outside the gene matches: 12. The V gene's germline CDR1 is MNHNY and CDR2 SVGAGI (reference sequence). For the CDR3, the DNA is TGTGCCAGCAGTTCAGGTGTGGGGGTAGCGGGGAATGAGCAGTTCTTC. Protein product: CASSSGVGVAGNEQFF.

The rearrangement links TRBV14 to TRBJ1-6; D gene unclear. V was pared by 0 bases and J by 9 bases, with 6 bases between. CDR1 and CDR2 (germline): SGHDN, FVKESK. The CDR3 extends over 13 amino acids. CDR3: CASSQELGSPLHF. The DNA of the CDR3 is TGTGCCAGCAGCCAAGAACTGGGTTCACCCCTCCACTTT. Full variable domain (outside the CDR3, taken from reference TRBV14 and TRBJ1-6): EAGVTQFPSHSVIEKGQTVTLRCDPISGHDNLYWYRRVMGKEIKFLLHFVKESKQDESGMPNNRFLAERTGGTYSTLKVQPAELEDSGVYFCASSQELGSPLHFGNGTRLTVT.